One sample yielded the 8 T cell receptor beta chains listed below, sequenced in a study of T cell repertoires in cytomegalovirus infection. Their specific antigens are unknown. Via MiXCR, TCRdb re-called the reads, giving one row per CDR3 protein. The table lists about 920,000 distinct CDR3 sequences, roughly 30% of them singletons, with around 15% in the top ten. The sequencing used cultured CD8+ T cells from PBMCs, collected from culture after CMV antigen stimulation. These TCRs come from a human donor in good health (CMV status not recorded). Some clones in this sample may be carry-over from other donors' samples.

This clonotype was detected only a few times. The chain recombines TRBV19 with TRBJ2-3; TRBD2 is a possible D gene (5 bases). The CDR3 extends over 13 amino acids. Germline CDR1 is LNHDA and CDR2 is SQIVND (reference sequence). Trimming shortened V by 10 bases and J by 2 bases, and 13 bases separated the two germline ends. The CDR3, as DNA: TGTGCCACCCAAGGAGGATTCACAGATACGCAGTATTTT. It specifies CATQGGFTDTQYF.

The chain carries TRBV6-6 and TRBJ1-1; possible D gene TRBD1, 6 bases. The CDR3 sequence is 14 residues long. Germline assignment: CDR1 MNHNY and CDR2 SVGAGI (reference sequence). The V end lost 2 bases, the J end lost 2 bases, and 9 bases lay between the germline ends. The CDR3 DNA sequence: TGTGCCAGCAGTTACGGCAGGGGTAACACTGAAGCTTTCTTT. Protein product: CASSYGRGNTEAFF.

This clonotype was seen a few times. The V and J genes are TRBV7-9 and TRBJ2-5, with D perhaps matching TRBD2 (5 bases). V lost 6 bases, J lost 1 base, and 12 bases lay in between. There are 14 residues in the CDR3. Germline CDR1 and CDR2: SEHNR and FQNEAQ (reference sequence). CDR3 nucleotide sequence: TGTGCCAGCAGTCTAGCCGGCTTCCAAGAGACCCAGTACTTC. Translation gives CASSLAGFQETQYF.

V gene TRBV12-3 or TRBV12-4 combines with J gene TRBJ1-1, with D maybe TRBD1 (6 bases). V shed 3 bases and J shed 2 bases, with 19 bases lying between them. This CDR3 has 17 residues. As DNA, the CDR3 is TGTGCCAGCAGTTTTATAGTCGAGGGGGGTACCAACACTGAAGCTTTCTTT. Its protein is CASSFIVEGGTNTEAFF.

This clonotype came up many times. This chain uses TRBV6-1 with TRBJ1-5; no definite D call. V was cut by 1 base and J by 0 bases, with 7 bases left in between. The CDR3 loop spans 15 amino acids. The germline gives CDR1 MNHNS, CDR2 SASEGT. In DNA form, the CDR3 reads TGTGCCAGCAGTGAAGTCGAGTATAGCAATCAGCCCCAGCATTTT. Translated, it gives CASSEVEYSNQPQHF.

V gene TRBV6-5 combines with J gene TRBJ2-6; 8 nucleotides line up with TRBD1. Germline values: CDR1 MNHEY, CDR2 SVGAGI. J lost 0 bases, V lost 2 bases, and 6 bases had no gene match. The CDR3 totals 18 residues. The CDR3 DNA follows: TGTGCCAGCAGTTACGGTCAGGGGGCGATCTCTGGGGCCAACGTCCTGACTTTC. It specifies CASSYGQGAISGANVLTF.

This clonotype came up a few times. The chain has TRBV6-2 or TRBV6-3 and TRBJ1-1; D gene unclear. Germline CDR1 MNHEY, CDR2 SVGEGT. The CDR3 loop spans 14 amino acids. The germline V and J ends were trimmed by 3 bases and 3 bases, with 11 bases remaining between them. The CDR3 DNA is TGTGCCAGCAGTTATGGGGTCGGGGACACTGAAGCTTTCTTT. Residues: CASSYGVGDTEAFF.

This clonotype was recorded a few times. V and J are TRBV4-1 and TRBJ2-2; TRBD1 is a possible D gene (5 bases). The CDR3 is 15 residues long. V lost 1 base to trimming and J lost 1 base, with 7 bases between them. Per germline, CDR1 MGHRA and CDR2 YSYEKL. CDR3 DNA sequence: TGCGCCAGCAGCCAAGGTCAGGGGAACACCGGGGAGCTGTTTTTT. It is translated as CASSQGQGNTGELFF.